Following are 5 T cell receptor beta chains from one sample sequenced in a study of cytomegalovirus exposure and HLA in healthy donors. 13 Jbeta primers and 60 Vbeta primers were used for the PCR. Sequenced by immunoSEQ multiplex PCR; TCRdb stores in-frame clones only, minus some. The data show about 84,000 clones, about three quarters seen once. The material sequenced was PBMCs. Source of these receptors: a male donor in good health and CMV-seropositive.

The chain combines TRBV28 with TRBJ1-1, with D unclear. CDR1 and CDR2 (germline): MDHEN, SYDVKM. The CDR3 sequence is 16 residues long. With 5 bases removed from V and 0 bases from J, the gap between germline ends came to 16 bases. The CDR3 region is CASSPIKGAVNTEAFF. In nucleotides, the CDR3 is TGTGCCAGCAGTCCGATTAAGGGAGCCGTGAACACTGAAGCTTTCTTT. The full variable domain, its missing parts supplied by reference TRBV28 and TRBJ1-1, is DVKVTQSSRYLVKRTGEKVFLECVQDMDHENMFWYRQDPGLGLRLIYFSYDVKMKEKGDIPEGYSVSREKKERFSLILESASTNQTSMYLCASSPIKGAVNTEAFFGQGTRLTVV.

The chain combines TRBV5-1 with TRBJ1-2; 7 bases line up with TRBD1. The germline V gene has CDR1 SGHRS and CDR2 YFSETQ. The CDR3 contains 13 residues. V trimming: 3 bases; J trimming: 4 bases; junction bases outside the gene matches: 3. Written as DNA, the CDR3 is TGCGCCAGCAGCTCGGGACAGCTCTATGGCTACACCTTC. Translating it yields CASSSGQLYGYTF.

This chain joins TRBV5-4 and TRBJ2-2; the D gene is possibly TRBD1 (7 bases). The CDR3 is 16 amino acids. CDR1 SGHNT and CDR2 YYREEE come from the germline V gene (reference sequence). Trimming stripped 5 bases from V and 7 bases from J, with 21 bases between. This CDR3 is CASRSGGTVNGGELFF. The DNA of the CDR3 is TGTGCCAGCAGGTCAGGGGGGACGGTTAACGGCGGGGAGCTGTTTTTT.

The CDR3 nucleotides are TGCGCCAGCAGTCAATATAACCCGTTCGGGACAGGGGGCGAGACCAAAAACATTCAGTACTTC. Protein: CASSQYNPFGTGGETKNIQYF. The chain uses TRBV23-1 and TRBJ2-4; 12 nucleotides line up with TRBD1. TRBV23-1 is an ORF, with its function uncertain. CDR3 length: 21 amino acids. Germline trimming cut 1 base from V and 2 bases from J; bases unmatched to any gene: 15.

This chain uses TRBV4-1 with TRBJ2-3; no definite D call. The CDR3 totals 17 residues. With 0 bases removed from V and 0 bases from J, the gap between germline ends came to 13 bases. Germline loops: CDR1 MGHRA, CDR2 YSYEKL. CDR3 in amino acids: CASSQEFPGPSTDTQYF. In DNA form, the CDR3 reads TGCGCCAGCAGCCAAGAGTTCCCCGGTCCAAGCACAGATACGCAGTATTTT.